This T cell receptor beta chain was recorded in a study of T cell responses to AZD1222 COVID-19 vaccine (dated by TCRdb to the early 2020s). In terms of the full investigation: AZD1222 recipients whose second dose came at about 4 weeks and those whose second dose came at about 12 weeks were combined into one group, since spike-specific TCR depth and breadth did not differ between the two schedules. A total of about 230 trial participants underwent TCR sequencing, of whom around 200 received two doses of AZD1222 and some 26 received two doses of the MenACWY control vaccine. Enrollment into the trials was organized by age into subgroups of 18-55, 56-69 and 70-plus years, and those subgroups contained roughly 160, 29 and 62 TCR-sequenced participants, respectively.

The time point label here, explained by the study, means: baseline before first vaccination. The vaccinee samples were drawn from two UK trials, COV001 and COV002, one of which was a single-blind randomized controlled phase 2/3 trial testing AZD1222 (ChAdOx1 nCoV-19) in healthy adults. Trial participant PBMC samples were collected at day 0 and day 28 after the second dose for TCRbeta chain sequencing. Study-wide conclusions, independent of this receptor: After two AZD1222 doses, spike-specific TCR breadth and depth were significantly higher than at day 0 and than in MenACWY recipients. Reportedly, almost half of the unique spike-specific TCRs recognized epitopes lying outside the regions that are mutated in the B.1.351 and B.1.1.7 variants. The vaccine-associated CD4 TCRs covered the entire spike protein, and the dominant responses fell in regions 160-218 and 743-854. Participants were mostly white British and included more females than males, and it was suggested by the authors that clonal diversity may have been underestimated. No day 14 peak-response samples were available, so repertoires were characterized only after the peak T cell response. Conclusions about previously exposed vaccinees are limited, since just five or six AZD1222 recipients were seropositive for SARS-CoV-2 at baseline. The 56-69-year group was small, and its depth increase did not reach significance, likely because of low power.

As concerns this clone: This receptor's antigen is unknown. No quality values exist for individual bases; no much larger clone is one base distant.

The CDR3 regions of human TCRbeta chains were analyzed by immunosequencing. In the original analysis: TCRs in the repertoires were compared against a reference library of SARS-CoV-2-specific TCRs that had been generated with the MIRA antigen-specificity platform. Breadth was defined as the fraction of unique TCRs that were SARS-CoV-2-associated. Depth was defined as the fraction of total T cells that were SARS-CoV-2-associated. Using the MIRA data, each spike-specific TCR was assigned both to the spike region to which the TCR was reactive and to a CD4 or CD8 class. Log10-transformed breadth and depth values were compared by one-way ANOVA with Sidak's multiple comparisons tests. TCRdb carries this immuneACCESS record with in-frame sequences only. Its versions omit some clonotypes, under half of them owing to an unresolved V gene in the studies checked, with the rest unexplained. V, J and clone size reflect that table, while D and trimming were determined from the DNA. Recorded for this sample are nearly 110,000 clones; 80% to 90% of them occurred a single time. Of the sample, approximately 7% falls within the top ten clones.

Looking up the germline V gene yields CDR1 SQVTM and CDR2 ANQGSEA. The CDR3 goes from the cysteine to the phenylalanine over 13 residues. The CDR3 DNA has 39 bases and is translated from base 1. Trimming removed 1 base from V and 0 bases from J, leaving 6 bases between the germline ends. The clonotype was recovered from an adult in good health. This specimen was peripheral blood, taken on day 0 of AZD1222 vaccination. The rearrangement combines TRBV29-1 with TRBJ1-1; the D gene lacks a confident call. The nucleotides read TGCAGCGTTGAAGGCCCGATGAACACTGAAGCTTTCTTT. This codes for CSVEGPMNTEAFF.